The 12 T cell receptor beta chains below were found in one sample sequenced in a study of blood T cell repertoires in COVID-19. Assay used: immunoSEQ multiplex PCR; TCRdb lists only in-frame clones, some missing. The data show roughly 200,000 clones, more than 75% seen once. Input material: PBMCs or T cells enriched from blood (not recorded which). These receptors were collected from a man aged 35 to 55 with acute COVID-19.

This clone was seen a handful of times. The chain employs TRBV19 and TRBJ2-5; weak D call: TRBD2 (6 bases). CDR3 length: 14 amino acids. Deletions cut 4 bases from V and 5 bases from J, with 14 bases between. Germline CDR1 is LNHDA and CDR2 is SQIVND (reference sequence). CDR3 nucleotide sequence: TGTGCCAGTAGTACCCAGGGAGGTTGGGAGACCCAGTACTTC. Protein sequence: CASSTQGGWETQYF.

The gene calls are TRBV11-2 and TRBJ1-5, with 8 bases identical to TRBD1. Germline CDR1 is SGHAT and CDR2 is FQNNGV. This CDR3 is 16 amino acids long. V trimming: 5 bases; J trimming: 2 bases; junction bases outside the gene matches: 8. CDR3 sequence: CASSPRTGRGNQPQHF. The CDR3 DNA follows: TGTGCCAGCAGCCCGCGGACAGGGAGAGGCAATCAGCCCCAGCATTTT.

The chain couples TRBV19 to TRBJ2-6; D gene ambiguous. Germline CDR1 LNHDA, CDR2 SQIVND (reference sequence). The ends were cut back, 5 bases at V and 0 bases at J, with 11 bases in the middle. The CDR3 contains 16 residues. This CDR3 is CASSPLGLSGANVLTF. CDR3 nucleotide sequence: TGTGCCAGTAGTCCCCTAGGCCTCTCTGGGGCCAACGTCCTGACTTTC.

The CDR3 spells CASSLGVGGSYNSPLHF. DNA for the CDR3: TGTGCCAGCAGTCTCGGTGTAGGGGGTTCCTATAATTCACCCCTCCACTTT. The gene calls are TRBV28 and TRBJ1-6; the D gene is possibly TRBD1 (6 bases). V shed 5 bases and J shed 1 base, with 15 bases lying between them. This CDR3 is 17 amino acids long. Germline CDR1 is MDHEN and CDR2 is SYDVKM.

This chain uses TRBV10-1 with TRBJ2-7; D is perhaps TRBD2 (6 bases). The CDR3 spans 15 residues. Trimming took off 2 bases at V and 2 bases at J, with 13 bases between the two ends. The germline CDR1 and CDR2 sequences are WNHNN and SYGVQD (reference sequence). The chain's CDR3 is CASSEPSRGTYEQYF. DNA of the CDR3: TGCGCCAGCAGTGAGCCCTCGCGGGGTACCTACGAGCAGTACTTC.

The gene calls are TRBV24-1 and TRBJ1-3; 7 bases are shared with TRBD1. Germline V lookup: CDR1 KGHDR, CDR2 SFDVKD. The CDR3 contains 15 residues. V gave up 6 bases and J gave up 0 bases; unmatched junction bases: 4. The CDR3 DNA follows: TGTGCCACCAGTAGGGACAGTAGCTCTGGAAACACCATATATTTT. It yields the protein CATSRDSSSGNTIYF.

The rearrangement links TRBV5-4 to TRBJ1-3; a weak D match, TRBD1 (5 bases). The V end lost 1 base, the J end lost 1 base, and 15 bases lay between the germline ends. Germline CDR1 SGHNT, CDR2 YYREEE (reference sequence). The CDR3 loop spans 17 amino acids. This CDR3 reads CASSLRSGKISGNTIYF. The CDR3 nucleotides read TGTGCCAGCAGCTTGAGATCAGGGAAGATTTCTGGAAACACCATATATTTT.

V gene TRBV18 combines with J gene TRBJ1-1, with D possibly being TRBD1 (5 bases). Germline CDR1 is KGHSH and CDR2 is LQKENI. The CDR3 length is 13 residues. V gave up 5 bases and J gave up 4 bases, with 11 bases separating them. DNA for the CDR3: TGTGCCAGCTCAGAGCGGGGGAGCACTGAAGCTTTCTTT. Protein sequence: CASSERGSTEAFF.

The chain couples TRBV11-3 to TRBJ2-7; 7 bases are a match to TRBD1. This CDR3 comprises 14 residues. J lost 5 bases, V lost 4 bases, and 8 bases had no gene match. CDR1 SGHNT and CDR2 YENEEA come from the germline V gene. CDR3 nucleotide sequence: TGTGCCAGCAGCTCCCGGACAGGTTCGGACGAGCAGTACTTC. It is translated as CASSSRTGSDEQYF.

The chain links TRBV4-1 to TRBJ2-7; no clear D. The CDR3 has 14 amino acids. V was cut by 4 bases and J by 0 bases, with 10 bases left in between. Germline V gene sequence: CDR1 MGHRA, CDR2 YSYEKL. Here the CDR3 reads CASSPRVSSYEQYF. The CDR3 DNA is TGCGCCAGCAGCCCTCGCGTTTCCTCCTACGAGCAGTACTTC.

The V call is TRBV7-9, the J call TRBJ2-7; TRBD2 agrees at 8 bases. The CDR3 extends over 13 amino acids. The germline V gene encodes CDR1 SEHNR and CDR2 FQNEAQ (reference sequence). Germline trimming cut 6 bases from V and 6 bases from J; bases unmatched to any gene: 7. In DNA, the CDR3 is TGTGCCAGCAGTAGGGCGGGAGGAAGCGAGCAGTACTTC. It yields the protein CASSRAGGSEQYF.

This clone has only a few counts. The chain combines TRBV29-1 with TRBJ2-5, with 11 bases aligning to TRBD1. The V and J ends lost 4 bases and 4 bases, in that order; junction bases with no gene match: 11. The germline V gene has CDR1 SQVTM and CDR2 ANQGSEA. CDR3 length: 16 amino acids. This chain's CDR3 is CSVVYPRTGGRETQYF. For the CDR3, the DNA is TGCAGCGTTGTTTATCCCAGGACAGGGGGCCGAGAGACCCAGTACTTC.